This T cell receptor (beta chain) emerged from a study of cytomegalovirus exposure and HLA in healthy donors. The primer mix had 60 Vbeta and 13 Jbeta primers. Assay: immunoSEQ multiplex PCR; the TCRdb copy retains only in-frame clones and omits some. This table holds more than 85,000 clones, around three quarters found once. As concerns this clone: Its antigen is unidentified.

Study findings and constraints: Later analysis associated a missense DCLRE1C variant with TCR beta V- and J-gene trimming. It was confirmed in vitro that a few of the CMV-associated chains were specific for CMV antigens. Among the most significant clusters, several appeared linked to common viral pathogens in a later analysis.

Unmatched junction bases numbered 4, after V lost 4 bases and J lost 8 bases. CDR3 size: 13 residues. Germline V gene lookup returns CDR1 SEHNR and CDR2 FQNEAQ (reference sequence). The sequence was obtained from a male donor in good health and CMV-seropositive. The specimen was PBMCs. This chain connects TRBV7-9 to TRBJ1-3, with 8 bases lining up with TRBD1. In DNA, the CDR3 is TGTGCCAGCAGCTCCGACAGGGGAGACACCATATATTTT. This gives the protein CASSSDRGDTIYF.